The present TCR beta chain was sequenced within a study of blood T cell repertoires in COVID-19. A few counts support this clone. The protocol was immunoSEQ multiplex PCR, while the TCRdb copy is restricted to in-frame clones and leaves out a portion. This table holds 150,000 to 200,000 clones, about 85% found once. CDR1 and CDR2 from the germline V gene are LGHNA and YSLEER. Trimming took off 0 bases at V and 11 bases at J, with 11 bases between the two ends. CDR3 length: 14 amino acids. Sequenced sample: peripheral blood. The chain links TRBV4-3 to TRBJ1-6; D is unclear. The origin of this receptor is a woman in her 40s with COVID-19, enrolled during active disease. The DNA of the CDR3 is TGCGCCAGCAGCCAAGAAACAGAGTCGGCACCCCTCCACTTT. This translates into CASSQETESAPLHF.